In this sample, the clone carrying this T cell receptor beta chain turned up a few times. What it binds is not known. A read error may produce the germline difference seen at one junction end. The data belong to a study of Graves' ophthalmopathy and Graves' hyperthyroidism. Study results and caveats: Ophthalmopathy progression was predicted with approximately 68% sensitivity and about 74% specificity. Blood also harbored most expanded thyroid clonotypes above 0.001 frequency.

Certain patients were not enrolled. These were patients with other autoimmune diseases, uncontrolled infections, pregnancy or lactation. Researchers took RNA transcripts and amplified TCR beta CDR3 regions from them. HTBI primers were employed in first-round RT-PCR, then a second-round multiplex PCR followed. MiXCR was run by TCRdb on the multiplex PCR reads, yielding one entry per CDR3 protein. Of around 1,000,000 distinct CDR3 sequences listed, about 36% were seen once; the top ten hold 11%. The CDR3 spans 17 residues. Germline assignment: CDR1 WSHSY and CDR2 SAAADI. The material sequenced was peripheral blood or thyroid tissue (not recorded which). The TCR sequence derives from an adult man with Graves' hyperthyroidism. The V and J genes are TRBV10-2 and TRBJ1-2; tentatively, D is TRBD1 (6 bases). Written as DNA, the CDR3 is TGTGCCAGCAGTTCCCGGGTTGGGACATTCGTAGTACCTGGCTACACCTTC. Encoded protein: CASSSRVGTFVVPGYTF.